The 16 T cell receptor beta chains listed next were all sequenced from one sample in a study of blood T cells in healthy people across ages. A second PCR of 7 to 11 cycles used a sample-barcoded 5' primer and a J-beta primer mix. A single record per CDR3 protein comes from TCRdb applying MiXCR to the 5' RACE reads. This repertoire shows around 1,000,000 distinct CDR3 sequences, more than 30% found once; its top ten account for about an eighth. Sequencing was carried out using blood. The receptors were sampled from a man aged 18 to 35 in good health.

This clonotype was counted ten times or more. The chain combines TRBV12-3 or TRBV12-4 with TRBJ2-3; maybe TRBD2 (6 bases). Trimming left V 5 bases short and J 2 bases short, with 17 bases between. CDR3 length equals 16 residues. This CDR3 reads CASSPSREAYTDTQYF. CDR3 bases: TGTGCCAGCAGTCCGTCGAGGGAGGCTTACACAGATACGCAGTATTTT.

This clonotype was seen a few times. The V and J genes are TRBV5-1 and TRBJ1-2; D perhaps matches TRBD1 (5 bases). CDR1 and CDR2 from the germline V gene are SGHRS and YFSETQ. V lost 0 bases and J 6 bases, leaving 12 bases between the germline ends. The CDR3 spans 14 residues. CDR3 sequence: CASSLDLRQNGYTF. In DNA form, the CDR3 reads TGCGCCAGCAGCTTGGATCTAAGACAGAATGGCTACACCTTC.

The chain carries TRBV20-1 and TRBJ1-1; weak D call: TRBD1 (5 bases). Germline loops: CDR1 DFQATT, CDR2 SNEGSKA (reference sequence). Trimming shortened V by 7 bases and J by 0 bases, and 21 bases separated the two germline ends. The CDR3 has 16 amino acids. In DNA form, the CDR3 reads TGCAGTGTCTTACCCCCTGGGGGGGGTATGAACACTGAAGCTTTCTTT. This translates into CSVLPPGGGMNTEAFF.

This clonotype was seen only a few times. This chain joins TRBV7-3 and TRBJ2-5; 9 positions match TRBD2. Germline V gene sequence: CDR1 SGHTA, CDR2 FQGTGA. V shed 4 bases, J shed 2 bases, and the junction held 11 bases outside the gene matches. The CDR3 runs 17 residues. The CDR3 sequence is CASSSGLAKGRQETQYF. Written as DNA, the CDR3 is TGTGCCAGCAGCTCGGGACTAGCCAAGGGACGACAAGAGACCCAGTACTTC. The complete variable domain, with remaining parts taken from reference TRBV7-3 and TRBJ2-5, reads GAGVSQTPSNKVTEKGKYVELRCDPISGHTALYWYRQSLGQGPEFLIYFQGTGAADDSGLPNDRFFAVRPEGSVSTLKIQRTERGDSAVYLCASSSGLAKGRQETQYFGPGTRLLVL.

CDR3 sequence (DNA): TGTGCCAGCATCGATAGTACGAACACCGGGGAGCTGTTTTTT. Protein sequence: CASIDSTNTGELFF. V and J are TRBV2 and TRBJ2-2; no firm D call. The CDR3 is 14 amino acids. The V end lost 7 bases, the J end lost 0 bases, and 9 bases lay between the germline ends. In germline, CDR1 is SNHLY, CDR2 FYNNEI.

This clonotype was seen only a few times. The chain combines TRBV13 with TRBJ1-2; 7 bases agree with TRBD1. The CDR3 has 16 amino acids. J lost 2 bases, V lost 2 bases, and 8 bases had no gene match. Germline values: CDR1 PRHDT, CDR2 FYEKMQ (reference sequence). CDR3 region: CASSLFGTASNYGYTF. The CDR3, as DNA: TGTGCCAGCAGCTTATTCGGGACAGCTTCGAACTATGGCTACACCTTC. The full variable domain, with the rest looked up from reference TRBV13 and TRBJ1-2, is AAGVIQSPRHLIKEKRETATLKCYPIPRHDTVYWYQQGPGQDPQFLISFYEKMQSDKGSIPDRFSAQQFSDYHSELNMSSLELGDSALYFCASSLFGTASNYGYTFGSGTRLTVV.

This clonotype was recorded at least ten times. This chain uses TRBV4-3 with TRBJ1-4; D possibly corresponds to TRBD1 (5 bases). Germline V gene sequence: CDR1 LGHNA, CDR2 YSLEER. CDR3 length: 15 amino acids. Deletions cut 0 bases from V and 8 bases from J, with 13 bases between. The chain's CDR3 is CASSQEWRGREKLFF. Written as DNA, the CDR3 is TGCGCCAGCAGCCAAGAATGGAGGGGCCGGGAAAAACTGTTTTTT.

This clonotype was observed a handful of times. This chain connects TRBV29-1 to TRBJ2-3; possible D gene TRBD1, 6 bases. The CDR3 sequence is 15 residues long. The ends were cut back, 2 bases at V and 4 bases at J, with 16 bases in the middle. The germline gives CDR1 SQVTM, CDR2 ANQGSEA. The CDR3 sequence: CSVENRVRGPDTQYF. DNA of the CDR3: TGCAGCGTTGAAAACAGGGTCCGAGGACCAGATACGCAGTATTTT.

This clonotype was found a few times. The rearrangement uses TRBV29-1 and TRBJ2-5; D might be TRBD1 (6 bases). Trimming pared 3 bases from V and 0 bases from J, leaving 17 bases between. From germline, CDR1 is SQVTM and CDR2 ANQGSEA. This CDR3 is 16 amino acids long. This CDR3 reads CSVEIRQALYQETQYF. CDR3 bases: TGCAGCGTTGAGATAAGACAGGCGTTGTACCAAGAGACCCAGTACTTC.

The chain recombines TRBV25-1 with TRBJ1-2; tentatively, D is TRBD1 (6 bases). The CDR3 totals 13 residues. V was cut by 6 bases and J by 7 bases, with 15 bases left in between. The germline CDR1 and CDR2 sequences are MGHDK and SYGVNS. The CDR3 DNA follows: TGTGCCAGCAGCCGCGTAGGGGGTGGTGGCTACACCTTC. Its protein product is CASSRVGGGGYTF.

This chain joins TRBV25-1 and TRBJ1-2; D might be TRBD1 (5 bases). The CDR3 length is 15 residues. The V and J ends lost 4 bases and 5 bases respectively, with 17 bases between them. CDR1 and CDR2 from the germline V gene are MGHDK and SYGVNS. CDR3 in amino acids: CASSAGISWGYGYTF. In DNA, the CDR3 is TGTGCCAGCAGTGCAGGGATCAGTTGGGGGTATGGCTACACCTTC.

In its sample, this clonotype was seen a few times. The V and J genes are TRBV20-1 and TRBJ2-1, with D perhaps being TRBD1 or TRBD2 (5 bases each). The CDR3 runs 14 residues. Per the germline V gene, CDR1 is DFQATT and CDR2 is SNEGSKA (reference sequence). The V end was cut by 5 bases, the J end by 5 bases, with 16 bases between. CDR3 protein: CSALSRDRNNEQFF. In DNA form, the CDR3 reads TGCAGTGCTTTAAGCCGGGACCGAAACAATGAGCAGTTCTTC.

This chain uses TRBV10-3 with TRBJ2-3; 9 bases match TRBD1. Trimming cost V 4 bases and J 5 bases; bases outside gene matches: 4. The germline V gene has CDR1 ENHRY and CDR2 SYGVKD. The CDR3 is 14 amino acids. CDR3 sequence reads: CAISATGGEDTQYF. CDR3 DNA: TGTGCCATCAGTGCCACAGGGGGCGAAGATACGCAGTATTTT.

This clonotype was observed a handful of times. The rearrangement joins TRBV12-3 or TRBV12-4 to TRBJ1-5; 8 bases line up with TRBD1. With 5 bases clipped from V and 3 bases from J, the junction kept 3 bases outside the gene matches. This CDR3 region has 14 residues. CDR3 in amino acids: CASSRQGNNQPQHF. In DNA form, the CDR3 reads TGTGCCAGCAGTCGACAGGGGAACAATCAGCCCCAGCATTTT.

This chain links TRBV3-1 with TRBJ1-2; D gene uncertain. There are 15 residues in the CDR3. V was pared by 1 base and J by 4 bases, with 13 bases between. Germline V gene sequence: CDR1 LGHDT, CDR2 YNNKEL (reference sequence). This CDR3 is CASSQGRVESYGYTF. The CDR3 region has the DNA TGTGCCAGCAGCCAAGGGCGGGTGGAATCCTATGGCTACACCTTC.

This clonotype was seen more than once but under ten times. The CDR3: CASALLPEETQYF. CDR3 DNA: TGTGCCAGCGCTCTCCTCCCAGAAGAGACCCAGTACTTC. The J gene is TRBJ2-5, the V gene TRBV12-3 or TRBV12-4; D remains unclear. Trimming cost V 8 bases and J 3 bases, with 13 bases left between them. This CDR3 has 13 residues.